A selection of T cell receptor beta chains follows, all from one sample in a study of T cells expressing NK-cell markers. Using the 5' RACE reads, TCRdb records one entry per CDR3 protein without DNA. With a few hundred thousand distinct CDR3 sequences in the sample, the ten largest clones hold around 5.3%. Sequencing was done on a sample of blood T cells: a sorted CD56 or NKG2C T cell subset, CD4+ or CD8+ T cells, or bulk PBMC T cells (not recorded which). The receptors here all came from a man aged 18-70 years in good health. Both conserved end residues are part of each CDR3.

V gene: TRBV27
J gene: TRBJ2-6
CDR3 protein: CASRQGLHSGANVLTF

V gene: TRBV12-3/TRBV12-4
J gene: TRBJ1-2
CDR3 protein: CASSLARTGGGYTF

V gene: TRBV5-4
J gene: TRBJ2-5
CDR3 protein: CASSLFGTGTSTGVGETQYF

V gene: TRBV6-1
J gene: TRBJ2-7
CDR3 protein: CASSVIDRENYEQYF

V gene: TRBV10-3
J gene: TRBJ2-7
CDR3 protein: CAERTGSGQYF

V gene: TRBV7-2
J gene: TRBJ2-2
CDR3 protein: CASNNDLKNTGELFF

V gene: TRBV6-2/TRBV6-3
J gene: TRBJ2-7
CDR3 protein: CASRSGGRREQYF

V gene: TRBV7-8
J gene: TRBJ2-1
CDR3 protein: CASSLVAWRNEQFF

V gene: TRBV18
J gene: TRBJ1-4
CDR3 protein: CASSTGVTNEKLFF

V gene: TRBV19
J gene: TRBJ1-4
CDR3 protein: CASTPGQGSEKLFF

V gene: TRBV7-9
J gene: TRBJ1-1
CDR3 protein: CASSLDGRPGTEAFF

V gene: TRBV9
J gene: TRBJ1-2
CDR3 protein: CASSASEQGYTF

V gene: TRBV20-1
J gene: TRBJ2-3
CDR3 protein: CSAARTGALRDTQYF

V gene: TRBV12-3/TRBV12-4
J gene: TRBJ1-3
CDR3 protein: CASSLLQLRTAGNTIYF

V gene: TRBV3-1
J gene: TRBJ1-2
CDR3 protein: CASSQASWGGSNYGYTF

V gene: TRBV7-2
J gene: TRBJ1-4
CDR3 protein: CASSPSHSGGREKLFF

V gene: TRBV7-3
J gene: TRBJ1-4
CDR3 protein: CASSLTGGAGEKLFF

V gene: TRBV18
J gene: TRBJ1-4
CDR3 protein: CASSEGLDRELFF

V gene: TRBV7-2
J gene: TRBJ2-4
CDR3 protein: CASSYSGGLGPQNIQYF

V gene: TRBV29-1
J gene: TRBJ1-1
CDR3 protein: CSAAVGTEAFF

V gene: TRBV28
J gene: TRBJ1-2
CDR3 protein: CASFLDRSYGYTF

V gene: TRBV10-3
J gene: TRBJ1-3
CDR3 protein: CAITKDLGNTIYF

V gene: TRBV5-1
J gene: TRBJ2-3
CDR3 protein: CASSFTGTDTQYF

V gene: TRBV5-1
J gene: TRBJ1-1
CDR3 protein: CASSYANTPNTEAFF

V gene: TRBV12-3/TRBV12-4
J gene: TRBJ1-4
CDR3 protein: CASSRWTGTNEKLFF

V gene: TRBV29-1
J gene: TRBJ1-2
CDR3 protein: CSVIGGGHYGYTF

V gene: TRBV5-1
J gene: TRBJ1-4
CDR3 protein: CASSLRRANEKLFF

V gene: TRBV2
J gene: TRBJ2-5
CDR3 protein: CASTRAPGGQETQYF

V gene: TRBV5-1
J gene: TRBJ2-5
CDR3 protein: CASSSAGAPETQYF

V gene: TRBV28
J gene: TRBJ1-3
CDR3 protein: CASSLGQGFGNTIYF

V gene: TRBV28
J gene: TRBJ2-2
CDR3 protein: CASSVNKPHPGELFF

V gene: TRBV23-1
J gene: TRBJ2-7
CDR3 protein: CASSQSRGSRSYEQYF

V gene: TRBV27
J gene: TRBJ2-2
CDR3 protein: CASSRGQMRGNTGELFF

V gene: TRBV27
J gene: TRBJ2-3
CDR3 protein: CASSGTLKGDTQYF

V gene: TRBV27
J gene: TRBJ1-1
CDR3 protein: CARNQSGNTEAFF

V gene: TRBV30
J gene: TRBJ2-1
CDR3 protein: CASLPGQGPFEQFF

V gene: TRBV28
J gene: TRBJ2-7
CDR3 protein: CASSITGAYEQYF

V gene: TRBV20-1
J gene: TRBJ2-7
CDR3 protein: CSVHRDRGNEQYF

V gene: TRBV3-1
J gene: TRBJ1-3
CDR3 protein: CASSWGAAWPGNTIYF

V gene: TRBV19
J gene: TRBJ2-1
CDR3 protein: CASSTRYNEQFF

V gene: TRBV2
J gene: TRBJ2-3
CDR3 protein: CASRSLSGEGQYF

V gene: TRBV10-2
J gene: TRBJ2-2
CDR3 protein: CASIRYAGELFF